The 8 T cell receptor beta chains reported below all come from one sample, sequenced in a study of T cell responses to AZD1222 COVID-19 vaccine. This table comes from immunoSEQ multiplex PCR, and its TCRdb copy is limited to in-frame clones, with some not included. The data contain 80,000 or so clones, approximately 90% of them seen just once; the ten biggest clones take up 4.5% to 5.5%. The sequences come from peripheral blood, collected on day 0 of MenACWY control vaccination. The receptors shown here come from an adult in good health.

There are many counts of this clone. V and J are TRBV4-3 and TRBJ2-6; D uncertain. The CDR3 has 14 residues. The V end was cut by 5 bases, the J end by 0 bases, with 5 bases between. CDR1 and CDR2 from the germline V gene are LGHNA and YSLEER. CDR3 amino acids: CASSWSSGANVLTF. The CDR3 DNA reads TGCGCCAGCAGCTGGAGCTCTGGGGCCAACGTCCTGACTTTC.

The chain links TRBV12-3 or TRBV12-4 to TRBJ1-6; D remains unclear. This CDR3 has 12 residues. V was cut by 3 bases and J by 9 bases, with 6 bases left in between. CDR3 residues: CASSLTLSPLHF. In DNA form, the CDR3 reads TGTGCCAGCAGTTTGACGCTTTCACCCCTCCACTTT.

This clone was seen a single time. The chain uses TRBV3-1 (or the pseudogene TRBV3-2) and TRBJ1-3, with a weak D call TRBD1 (5 bases). The CDR3 length is 14 residues. V was cut by 1 base and J by 2 bases, with 6 bases left in between. Looked up from germline, CDR1 is LGHDT and CDR2 is YNNKEL (reference sequence). The CDR3 sequence: CASSQAGAGNTIYF. DNA for the CDR3: TGTGCCAGCAGCCAAGCGGGGGCTGGAAACACCATATATTTT.

This chain links TRBV6-5 with TRBJ2-2, with 7 bases identical to TRBD2. J was trimmed by 8 bases and V by 4 bases; bases with no gene match: 10. This CDR3 region has 15 residues. The germline V gene has CDR1 MNHEY and CDR2 SVGAGI. CDR3 in DNA: TGTGCCAGCAGTTTCTATGGCGGGAGCGGTGGGGAGCTGTTTTTT. Encoded protein: CASSFYGGSGGELFF.

This clone was observed once. The chain has TRBV4-3 and TRBJ2-3, with 11 bases fitting TRBD2. Germline V gives CDR1 LGHNA, CDR2 YSLEER. CDR3 size: 16 residues. Germline trimming cut 0 bases from V and 6 bases from J; bases unmatched to any gene: 5. As DNA, the CDR3 is TGCGCCAGCAGCCAAGATTCATCTAGCGGGAGGGATACGCAGTATTTT. It is translated as CASSQDSSSGRDTQYF.

This chain joins TRBV9 and TRBJ1-3; D remains unclear. The CDR3 length is 14 residues. From germline, CDR1 is SGDLS and CDR2 YYNGEE. V was shortened by 3 bases and J by 4 bases, with 11 bases between the two germline ends. The CDR3 loop is CASSGSDGGNTIYF. The CDR3 DNA is TGTGCCAGCAGCGGTTCCGACGGAGGAAACACCATATATTTT.

The chain combines TRBV7-8 with TRBJ2-7; TRBD1 matches 8 bases. The J segment lost 2 bases and the V segment lost 1 base, leaving 7 bases of the junction unmatched. The CDR3 spans 16 residues. Germline loops: CDR1 SGHVS, CDR2 FQNEAQ. The CDR3 here is CASSLGTGNLPYEQYF. In nucleotides, the CDR3 is TGTGCCAGCAGCTTAGGGACAGGGAACTTACCCTACGAGCAGTACTTC. Filled out from reference TRBV7-8 and TRBJ2-7, the complete variable domain reads GAGVSQSPRYKVAKRGQDVALRCDPISGHVSLFWYQQALGQGPEFLTYFQNEAQLDKSGLPSDRFFAERPEGSVSTLKIQRTQQEDSAVYLCASSLGTGNLPYEQYFGPGTRLTVT.

About this clone: Other DNA sequences within the sample encode an identical CDR3. The chain carries TRBV9 and TRBJ2-1, with D possibly TRBD2 on 5 matching bases. Germline V gene data show CDR1 as SGDLS and CDR2 as YYNGEE. V was clipped by 2 bases and J by 7 bases, with 7 bases between them. The CDR3 is 12 residues long. CDR3 amino acids: CASSVTGNEQFF. The CDR3 DNA is TGTGCCAGCAGCGTCACGGGAAATGAGCAGTTCTTC.